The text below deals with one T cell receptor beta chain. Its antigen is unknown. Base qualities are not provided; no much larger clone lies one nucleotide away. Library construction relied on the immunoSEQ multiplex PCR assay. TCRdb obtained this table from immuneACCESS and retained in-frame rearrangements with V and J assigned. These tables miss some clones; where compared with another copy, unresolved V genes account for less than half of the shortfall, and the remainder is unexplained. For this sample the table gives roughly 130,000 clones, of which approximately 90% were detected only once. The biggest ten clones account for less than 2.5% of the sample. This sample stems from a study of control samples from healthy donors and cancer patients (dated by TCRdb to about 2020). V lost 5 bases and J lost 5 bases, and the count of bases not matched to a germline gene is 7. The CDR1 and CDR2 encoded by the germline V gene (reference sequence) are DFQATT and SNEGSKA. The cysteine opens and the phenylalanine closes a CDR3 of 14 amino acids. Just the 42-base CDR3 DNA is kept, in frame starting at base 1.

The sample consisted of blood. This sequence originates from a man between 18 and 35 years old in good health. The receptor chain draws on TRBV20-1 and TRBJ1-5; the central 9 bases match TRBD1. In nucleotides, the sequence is TGCAGTGCTGGTGGGACAGGGCCTCATCAGCCCCAGCATTTT. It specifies CSAGGTGPHQPQHF.